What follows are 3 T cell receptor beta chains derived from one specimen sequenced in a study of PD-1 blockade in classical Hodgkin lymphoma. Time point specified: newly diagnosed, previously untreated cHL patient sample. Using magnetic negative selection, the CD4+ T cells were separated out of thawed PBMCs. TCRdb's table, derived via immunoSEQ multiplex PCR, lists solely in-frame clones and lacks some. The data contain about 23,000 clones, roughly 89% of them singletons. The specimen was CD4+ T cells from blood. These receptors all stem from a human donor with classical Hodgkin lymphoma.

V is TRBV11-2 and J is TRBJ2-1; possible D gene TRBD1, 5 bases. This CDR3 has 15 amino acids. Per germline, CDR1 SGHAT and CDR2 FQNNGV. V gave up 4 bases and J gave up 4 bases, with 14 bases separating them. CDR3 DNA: TGTGCCAGCAGCTCGATACGTGACAGATACAATGAGCAGTTCTTC. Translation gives CASSSIRDRYNEQFF.

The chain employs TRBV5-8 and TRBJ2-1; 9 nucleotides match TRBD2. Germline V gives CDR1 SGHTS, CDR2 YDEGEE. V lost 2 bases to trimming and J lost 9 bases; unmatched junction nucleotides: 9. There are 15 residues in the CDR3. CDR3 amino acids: CASSFSGSRYSEQFF. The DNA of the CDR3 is TGTGCCAGCAGCTTTAGCGGGAGTAGGTATTCTGAGCAGTTCTTC.

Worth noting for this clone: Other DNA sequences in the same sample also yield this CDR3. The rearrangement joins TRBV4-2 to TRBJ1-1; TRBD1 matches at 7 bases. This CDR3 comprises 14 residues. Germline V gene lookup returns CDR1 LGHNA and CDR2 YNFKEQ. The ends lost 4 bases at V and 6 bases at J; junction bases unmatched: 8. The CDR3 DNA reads TGTGCCAGCAGCCTAGAGACAGGGATCGCTGAAGCTTTCTTT. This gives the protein CASSLETGIAEAFF.